This TCR beta chain originates from a study of CD8+CD57+ T cells in acquired aplastic anemia. Across the whole study: DNA recovered from sorted CD4+ and CD8+ cells had a mean of 3.2 ug.

Both TCR beta VDJ combination and CDR3 sequence profiling were carried out. Genomic DNA was the template for this profiling. TCRdb analysed the reads with MiXCR anew, one entry per CDR3 protein. Of around 200,000 distinct CDR3 sequences detected, 48% appear once; the ten largest clones hold 10% to 15%. Patients who underwent sequencing had shown CD8+CD57+ cell expansion by flow cytometry. Study-wide results and limits: Patients were compared with controls for CD8+ Simpson's diversity, and no significant difference emerged.

This clonotype was observed a handful of times. Its antigen remains unidentified. V lost 1 base, J lost 3 bases, and 10 bases lay in between. Germline V gene sequence: CDR1 LNHDA, CDR2 SQIVND (reference sequence). The CDR3 spans 14 residues. J is TRBJ2-7 and V is TRBV19; D might be TRBD2 (5 bases). Sequenced material: sorted CD4+, CD8+, or CD8+CD57+ T cells (not recorded which) from PBMCs. This clonotype was obtained from a human donor with aplastic anemia. The CDR3, as DNA: TGTGCCAGTAGTATAGGAGGGAATTACTACGAGCAGTACTTC. This translates into CASSIGGNYYEQYF. Combining the CDR3 with reference TRBV19 and TRBJ2-7 gives the whole variable domain DGGITQSPKYLFRKEGQNVTLSCEQNLNHDAMYWYRQDPGQGLRLIYYSQIVNDFQKGDIAEGYSVSREKKESFPLTVTSAQKNPTAFYLCASSIGGNYYEQYFGPGTRLTVT.